Shown below are 29 T cell receptor beta chains from a single sample sequenced in a study of CD8 T cells in Susac syndrome. It was with random hexamers that roughly 0.5 to 1 ug RNA was reverse transcribed. Using its own MiXCR run on the immunoSEQ multiplex PCR reads, TCRdb lists one record per CDR3 protein. The data contain roughly 44,000 distinct CDR3 sequences, approximately 94% of them seen just once; the ten biggest clones take up roughly 0.58%. The sequencing sample was made of CD8+ T cells from PBMCs. The source is a human donor in good health.

This sequence joins TRBV7-9 and TRBJ2-7, with a tentative D call TRBD2 (5 bases). V dropped 6 bases and J dropped 2 bases, with 8 bases sitting between them. The germline V gene encodes CDR1 SEHNR and CDR2 FQNEAQ (reference sequence). CDR3 length equals 12 residues. CDR3 sequence (DNA): TGTGCCAGCAGTGACGGGACCTACGAGCAGTACTTC. It yields the protein CASSDGTYEQYF.

This clonotype appeared a few times. The genes are TRBV7-8 and TRBJ2-7; 8 nucleotides line up with TRBD2. Germline CDR1 SGHVS, CDR2 FQNEAQ. The CDR3 consists of 15 residues. The junction had 6 bases not matched to a gene; V was cut back by 5 bases and J by 0 bases. CDR3 nucleotides: TGTGCCAGCAGCCCCCTCAGCGGGAGCTCCTACGAGCAGTACTTC. Protein: CASSPLSGSSYEQYF. Full variable domain (rest looked up from reference TRBV7-8 and TRBJ2-7): GAGVSQSPRYKVAKRGQDVALRCDPISGHVSLFWYQQALGQGPEFLTYFQNEAQLDKSGLPSDRFFAERPEGSVSTLKIQRTQQEDSAVYLCASSPLSGSSYEQYFGPGTRLTVT.

This clonotype was seen only a few times. The chain couples TRBV14 to TRBJ1-1; perhaps TRBD1 as D (5 bases). This CDR3 has 13 residues. Germline values: CDR1 SGHDN, CDR2 FVKESK. Trimming took off 4 bases at V and 5 bases at J, with 11 bases between the two ends. CDR3 DNA sequence: TGTGCCAGCAGCCCCGGGACGGGAACTGAAGCTTTCTTT. Translated, it gives CASSPGTGTEAFF.

The chain recombines TRBV28 with TRBJ1-2; D is possibly TRBD1 (5 bases). The CDR3 is made up of 11 amino acids. The germline V gene encodes CDR1 MDHEN and CDR2 SYDVKM. Trimming removed 11 bases from V and 6 bases from J, with 13 bases in between. CDR3 nucleotide sequence: TGTGCCGGCCAGGGCGTGCATGGCTACACCTTC. This gives the protein CAGQGVHGYTF.

The chain is built from TRBV4-1 and TRBJ1-1; TRBD1 is a possible D gene (5 bases). Trimming pared 0 bases from V and 7 bases from J, leaving 18 bases between. Germline CDR1 MGHRA, CDR2 YSYEKL. The CDR3 runs to 16 residues. CDR3 sequence: CASSQDTGTQRIEAFF. The CDR3 region has the DNA TGCGCCAGCAGCCAAGACACCGGGACCCAAAGAATTGAAGCTTTCTTT.

The chain combines TRBV27 with TRBJ2-1, with TRBD2 matching 7 bases. The CDR3 loop spans 16 amino acids. Germline values: CDR1 MNHEY, CDR2 SMNVEV (reference sequence). After removal of 0 bases from V and 4 bases from J, the junction contained 6 bases not matched to a gene. Written as DNA, the CDR3 is TGTGCCAGCAGTTTATCGGCGGGAGTCCCTTACAATGAGCAGTTCTTC. Protein sequence: CASSLSAGVPYNEQFF.

The chain couples TRBV7-9 to TRBJ2-2; 10 positions match TRBD1. Trimming took 11 bases from V and 6 from J; bases not matched to a gene: 18. The CDR3 sequence is 17 residues long. CDR1 is SEHNR, CDR2 FQNEAQ, per germline (reference sequence). The DNA for the CDR3 is TGTGCCGGAGGCGGGACAGGGGTCCAGCGGGAGTCCGGGGAGCTGTTTTTT. This encodes CAGGGTGVQRESGELFF.

The J gene is TRBJ1-2, the V gene TRBV18; D unresolved. V lost 2 bases, J lost 0 bases, and 7 bases lay in between. The CDR3 consists of 14 residues. Germline values: CDR1 KGHSH, CDR2 LQKENI. The CDR3 is CASSPDTANYGYTF. Here the CDR3 DNA reads TGTGCCAGCTCACCAGACACTGCTAACTATGGCTACACCTTC.

The CDR3 sequence: CASSLRRTVRNTEAFF. Here the CDR3 DNA reads TGTGCCAGCAGCTTGAGGCGGACAGTTCGGAACACTGAAGCTTTCTTT. The chain combines TRBV5-6 with TRBJ1-1, with D possibly TRBD1 on 6 matching bases. The V end lost 1 base, the J end lost 1 base, and 14 bases lay between the germline ends. This CDR3 contains 16 residues. Per the germline V gene, CDR1 is SGHDT and CDR2 is YYEEEE.

The CDR3 region is CASSSFPGQGYEKLFF. CDR3 DNA: TGTGCCAGCAGCTCGTTCCCGGGACAGGGTTATGAAAAACTGTTTTTT. V and J are TRBV7-9 and TRBJ1-4, with TRBD1 matching over 9 bases. Germline CDR1 reads SEHNR; CDR2 reads FQNEAQ (reference sequence). The CDR3 length is 16 residues. J gave up 6 bases and V 4 bases, and 9 bases lay outside the gene matches.

The chain couples TRBV12-3 or TRBV12-4 to TRBJ2-7, with D unclear. This CDR3 is built from 15 residues. The V end was cut by 7 bases, the J end by 5 bases, with 21 bases between. The CDR3 bases are TGTGCCAGCAACATCTTCGGGCAGGTCTTCAACGAGCAGTACTTC. Its protein is CASNIFGQVFNEQYF.

This chain joins TRBV3-1 and TRBJ1-4, with a possible D match to TRBD1 (5 bases). The germline V gene has CDR1 LGHDT and CDR2 YNNKEL (reference sequence). V lost 4 bases, J lost 12 bases, and 15 bases lay in between. This CDR3 contains 13 residues. The CDR3 nucleotides read TGTGCCAGCAGCCCGCAGGGATCACGGGAACTGTTTTTT. Protein sequence: CASSPQGSRELFF.

The rearrangement links TRBV11-2 to TRBJ2-7; D is perhaps TRBD2 (6 bases). Germline V gene lookup returns CDR1 SGHAT and CDR2 FQNNGV. The germline V and J ends were trimmed by 0 bases and 0 bases, with 6 bases remaining between them. This CDR3 region has 14 residues. The CDR3 sequence: CASSLDGSSYEQYF. The DNA for the CDR3 is TGTGCCAGCAGCTTAGACGGGAGCTCCTACGAGCAGTACTTC. Full variable domain (remainder filled in from reference TRBV11-2 and TRBJ2-7): EAGVAQSPRYKIIEKRQSVAFWCNPISGHATLYWYQQILGQGPKLLIQFQNNGVVDDSQLPKDRFSAERLKGVDSTLKIQPAKLEDSAVYLCASSLDGSSYEQYFGPGTRLTVT.

This chain uses TRBV2 with TRBJ1-5; D is unresolved. Germline values: CDR1 SNHLY, CDR2 FYNNEI. CDR3 length: 14 amino acids. The V gene lost 3 bases and the J gene lost 4 bases, with 10 bases spanning the gap. The CDR3 DNA reads as TGTGCCAGCAGTGAGGTGGGGTCGAATCAGCCCCAGCATTTT. This encodes CASSEVGSNQPQHF.

This chain connects TRBV24-1 to TRBJ2-2; D is unresolved. CDR1 and CDR2 (germline): KGHDR, SFDVKD. Trimming shortened V by 5 bases and J by 3 bases, and 12 bases separated the two germline ends. The CDR3 spans 15 residues. The CDR3, as DNA: TGTGCCACCAGTGGTCCCGTTGGGGACACCGGGGAGCTGTTTTTT. Translated, it gives CATSGPVGDTGELFF.

This clonotype was counted once. This chain connects TRBV18 to TRBJ2-5, with 14 bases identical to TRBD2. V was pared by 6 bases and J by 4 bases, with 19 bases of the junction left unmatched. This CDR3 is built from 20 residues. Germline V CDR1 and CDR2: KGHSH, LQKENI. CDR3 DNA sequence: TGTGCCAGCTCGTCACGATTAGAAGGGACTAGCGGGAGCTTCAGAGAGACCCAGTACTTC. It yields the protein CASSSRLEGTSGSFRETQYF.

The rearrangement links TRBV29-1 to TRBJ2-1, with 11 positions matching TRBD2. The trim removed 4 bases at V and 0 bases at J, leaving 5 bases unmatched. The CDR3 loop spans 16 amino acids. Germline V gene data show CDR1 as SQVTM and CDR2 as ANQGSEA. The DNA for the CDR3 is TGCAGCGTTGCGGGACTAGCGGAGAGCTCCTACAATGAGCAGTTCTTC. Its translation: CSVAGLAESSYNEQFF.

This clonotype was found a few times. The chain links TRBV7-9 to TRBJ2-5, with a weak D call TRBD2 (5 bases). Germline V lookup: CDR1 SEHNR, CDR2 FQNEAQ (reference sequence). The CDR3 length is 15 residues. With 3 bases removed from V and 2 bases from J, the gap between germline ends came to 13 bases. The CDR3 here is CASSFTGNSQETQYF. The CDR3 DNA sequence: TGTGCCAGCAGCTTTACGGGGAATTCACAAGAGACCCAGTACTTC. Full variable domain (missing parts from reference TRBV7-9 and TRBJ2-5): DTGVSQNPRHKITKRGQNVTFRCDPISEHNRLYWYRQTLGQGPEFLTYFQNEAQLEKSRLLSDRFSAERPKGSFSTLEIQRTEQGDSAMYLCASSFTGNSQETQYFGPGTRLLVL.

The chain couples TRBV29-1 to TRBJ2-5, with 8 bases that match TRBD1. J gave up 5 bases and V 3 bases, and 17 bases lay outside the gene matches. The CDR3 covers 17 residues. Germline CDR1 SQVTM, CDR2 ANQGSEA. DNA of the CDR3: TGCAGCGTTGAGGACAGCCTTTTAACAGGGGGGCGGGAGACCCAGTACTTC. It yields the protein CSVEDSLLTGGRETQYF.

The chain is built from TRBV5-6 and TRBJ2-7, with D possibly being TRBD1 or TRBD2 (6 bases each). Between the trimmed V and J ends, which lost 4 bases and 5 bases, there was a span of 16 bases. Germline CDR1 and CDR2: SGHDT and YYEEEE. The CDR3 covers 14 residues. CDR3 loop: CASSPGGRVDEQYF. The DNA for the CDR3 is TGTGCCAGCAGCCCTGGGGGGCGGGTCGACGAGCAGTACTTC.

The chain carries TRBV4-1 and TRBJ2-7, with D maybe TRBD1 (6 bases). CDR1 is MGHRA and CDR2 is YSYEKL in the germline V gene. The V end lost 1 base, the J end lost 2 bases, and 12 bases lay between the germline ends. This CDR3 contains 15 residues. The CDR3 loop reads CASSQVQGRAYEQYF. CDR3 bases: TGCGCCAGCAGCCAAGTCCAGGGGCGGGCCTACGAGCAGTACTTC.

This chain links TRBV29-1 with TRBJ2-7; D call uncertain. CDR3 length equals 12 residues. Per the germline V gene, CDR1 is SQVTM and CDR2 is ANQGSEA. V was clipped by 2 bases and J by 2 bases, with 7 bases between them. CDR3 in amino acids: CSVEPHPYEQYF. CDR3 DNA: TGCAGCGTTGAACCCCATCCCTACGAGCAGTACTTC.

This chain joins TRBV9 and TRBJ1-1; no clear D. V lost 4 bases to trimming and J lost 4 bases, with 8 bases between them. CDR1 SGDLS and CDR2 YYNGEE come from the germline V gene. This CDR3 is 12 amino acids long. CDR3 in amino acids: CASSPPSTEAFF. The CDR3 DNA reads TGTGCCAGCAGCCCCCCTTCCACTGAAGCTTTCTTT. Using reference TRBV9 and TRBJ1-1 for the parts outside the CDR3, the full variable domain is DSGVTQTPKHLITATGQRVTLRCSPRSGDLSVYWYQQSLDQGLQFLIQYYNGEERAKGNILERFSAQQFPDLHSELNLSSLELGDSALYFCASSPPSTEAFFGQGTRLTVV.

CDR3 in DNA: TGTGCCAGCAGCTCCCCGGGAAAGGGGAATGAGCAGTTCTTC. This codes for CASSSPGKGNEQFF. The rearrangement uses TRBV7-9 and TRBJ2-1; D might be TRBD1 or TRBD2, each matching 5 bases. This CDR3 is 14 amino acids long. CDR1 is SEHNR, CDR2 FQNEAQ, per germline (reference sequence). The ends were cut back, 4 bases at V and 7 bases at J, with 14 bases in the middle.

The J gene is TRBJ2-7, the V gene TRBV5-1; D unclear. Trimming took 0 bases from V and 2 from J, leaving 12 bases between them. Germline lookup yields CDR1 SGHRS and CDR2 YFSETQ. The CDR3 has 15 amino acids. The CDR3 here is CASSLEAGWAYEQYF. As DNA, the CDR3 is TGCGCCAGCAGCTTGGAGGCAGGCTGGGCCTACGAGCAGTACTTC. Full variable domain (missing parts from reference TRBV5-1 and TRBJ2-7): KAGVTQTPRYLIKTRGQQVTLSCSPISGHRSVSWYQQTPGQGLQFLFEYFSETQRNKGNFPGRFSGRQFSNSRSEMNVSTLELGDSALYLCASSLEAGWAYEQYFGPGTRLTVT.

The chain has TRBV20-1 and TRBJ2-7; D could derive from TRBD1 or TRBD2 (5 bases each). V gave up 5 bases and J gave up 2 bases, with 10 bases separating them. The CDR3 runs 12 residues. CDR1 is DFQATT and CDR2 is SNEGSKA in the germline V gene (reference sequence). The CDR3 bases are TGCAGTGCTGAGGGGCCGGCCTACGAGCAGTACTTC. Amino acids: CSAEGPAYEQYF.

This clonotype has a single count. J is TRBJ2-1 and V is TRBV6-1, with 11 bases fitting TRBD2. Germline CDR1 and CDR2: MNHNS and SASEGT. This CDR3 has 19 amino acids. V dropped 5 bases and J dropped 3; count of bases not matched to a gene: 15. The CDR3 protein is CASSPFLTSGVEDYNEQFF. Here the CDR3 DNA reads TGTGCCAGCAGTCCCTTCCTGACTAGCGGGGTCGAAGACTACAATGAGCAGTTCTTC.

The J gene is TRBJ2-5, the V gene TRBV4-1; D not resolved. Per the germline V gene, CDR1 is MGHRA and CDR2 is YSYEKL. The V end lost 1 base, the J end lost 1 base, and 4 bases lay between the germline ends. The CDR3 is 13 amino acids. This chain's CDR3 is CASSQGPQETQYF. The DNA for the CDR3 is TGCGCCAGCAGCCAAGGTCCCCAAGAGACCCAGTACTTC.

The J gene is TRBJ2-7, the V gene TRBV4-1; no firm D call. The CDR3 spans 15 residues. Looked up from germline, CDR1 is MGHRA and CDR2 is YSYEKL. V was pared by 0 bases and J by 1 base, with 10 bases between. CDR3 residues: CASSQDDDQSYEQYF. The DNA for the CDR3 is TGCGCCAGCAGCCAAGATGACGACCAGTCCTACGAGCAGTACTTC.